Shown below are 14 T cell receptor beta chains from a single sample sequenced in a study of blood T cell repertoires in COVID-19. Sequenced by immunoSEQ multiplex PCR; TCRdb stores in-frame clones only, minus some. The sample includes 120,000 or so clones, around 89% seen only once; the top ten take approximately 1.5%. Material for sequencing was peripheral blood. Every receptor here comes from a human donor in a cohort sampled during active COVID-19.

The chain is built from TRBV14 and TRBJ1-1; 11 bases agree with TRBD1. Trimming removed 4 bases from V and 10 bases from J; junction bases left unmatched: 8. Germline assignment: CDR1 SGHDN and CDR2 FVKESK. This CDR3 spans 14 amino acids. CDR3 DNA sequence: TGTGCCAGCAGCCTCCGGACAGGGGGCGGTCGAGCTTTCTTT. This codes for CASSLRTGGGRAFF. The full variable domain, in which reference TRBV14 and TRBJ1-1 provide the parts outside the CDR3, is EAGVTQFPSHSVIEKGQTVTLRCDPISGHDNLYWYRRVMGKEIKFLLHFVKESKQDESGMPNNRFLAERTGGTYSTLKVQPAELEDSGVYFCASSLRTGGGRAFFGQGTRLTVV.

As to this clone: Germline is not matched at one junction end, which may reflect a read error. The rearrangement uses TRBV7-7 and TRBJ1-1; 9 nucleotides agree with TRBD1. The CDR3 spans 18 residues. Germline values: CDR1 SSHAT, CDR2 FNYEAQ (reference sequence). The CDR3 sequence is CASSLVAGQGRLNTEAFF. The DNA for the CDR3 is TGTGCTAGCAGCTTAGTCGCAGGACAGGGGAGGTTGAACACTGAAGCTTTCTTT.

The chain combines TRBV6-1 with TRBJ2-7, with TRBD1 as a possible D gene (5 bases). Germline V gene lookup returns CDR1 MNHNS and CDR2 SASEGT. Trimming stripped 2 bases from V and 4 bases from J, with 6 bases between. The CDR3 runs 12 residues. The CDR3 protein is CASSEKGYEQYF. CDR3 sequence (DNA): TGTGCCAGCAGTGAAAAGGGGTACGAGCAGTACTTC.

The rearrangement joins TRBV6-1 to TRBJ2-3; the match to TRBD2 covers 9 bases. This CDR3 is 16 amino acids long. Germline CDR1 reads MNHNS; CDR2 reads SASEGT. The J segment lost 2 bases and the V segment lost 2 bases, leaving 5 bases of the junction unmatched. CDR3 amino acids: CASSEIAGVITDTQYF. In DNA form, the CDR3 reads TGTGCCAGCAGTGAAATAGCGGGAGTGATCACAGATACGCAGTATTTT.

V gene TRBV5-1 combines with J gene TRBJ2-5, with 10 bases that match TRBD1. This CDR3 region has 19 residues. Germline V gene lookup returns CDR1 SGHRS and CDR2 YFSETQ. V shed 3 bases, J shed 2 bases, and the junction held 16 bases outside the gene matches. The CDR3: CASSSGWDRGRRGQETQYF. DNA of the CDR3: TGCGCCAGCAGCTCTGGCTGGGACAGGGGCCGCCGAGGACAAGAGACCCAGTACTTC.

This clone was seen a handful of times. The V gene is TRBV2, the J gene TRBJ2-5; D unclear. Germline lookup yields CDR1 SNHLY and CDR2 FYNNEI. V was cut by 6 bases and J by 2 bases, with 25 bases left in between. CDR3 size: 18 residues. The CDR3 DNA reads as TGTGCCAGCAGCGTCCTAGGAGCGCCAGAAACTATACAAGAGACCCAGTACTTC. Translation: CASSVLGAPETIQETQYF.

This chain links TRBV6-5 with TRBJ2-3; 8 bases match TRBD1. The CDR3 spans 13 residues. Germline CDR1 and CDR2: MNHEY and SVGAGI. Losses at the gene ends were 8 bases for V and 4 bases for J; bases not matched to a gene: 5. The DNA of the CDR3 is TGTGCCAGCTCCAGGGGGCACCCAGATACGCAGTATTTT. As protein: CASSRGHPDTQYF.

CDR3 amino acids: CASSLAGRSEQYF. The DNA of the CDR3 is TGCGCCAGCAGCTTGGCCGGAAGGAGCGAGCAGTACTTC. This sequence joins TRBV5-1 and TRBJ2-7; D not resolved. The germline V and J ends were trimmed by 0 bases and 6 bases, with 10 bases remaining between them. The germline CDR1 and CDR2 sequences are SGHRS and YFSETQ. The CDR3 contains 13 residues.

The J gene is TRBJ2-1, the V gene TRBV2; 11 bases match TRBD2. The CDR3 has 12 amino acids. Unmatched junction bases numbered 4, after V lost 4 bases and J lost 14 bases. In germline, CDR1 is SNHLY, CDR2 FYNNEI. The chain's CDR3 is CASSVLAGVKFF. In nucleotides, the CDR3 is TGTGCCAGCAGTGTACTAGCGGGAGTCAAGTTCTTC.

V usage is TRBV2 and J usage is TRBJ1-2, with D perhaps matching TRBD1 (6 bases). The germline gives CDR1 SNHLY, CDR2 FYNNEI. V was pared by 2 bases and J by 5 bases, with 6 bases between. This CDR3 is 12 amino acids long. The CDR3 nucleotides read TGTGCCAGCAGTGAACAGGGGTATGGCTACACCTTC. Translation gives CASSEQGYGYTF.

Only one count was recorded for this clone. The chain uses TRBV10-3 and TRBJ2-1, with D maybe TRBD2 (6 bases). The CDR3 has 15 residues. The V gene lost 2 bases and the J gene lost 9 bases, with 17 bases spanning the gap. Germline CDR1 ENHRY, CDR2 SYGVKD. CDR3 amino acids: CAISEAPRMGGEQFF. CDR3 DNA sequence: TGTGCCATCAGTGAGGCACCTAGGATGGGGGGTGAGCAGTTCTTC.

The chain joins TRBV5-8 to TRBJ2-1, with a possible D match to TRBD1 (5 bases). The length of the CDR3 is 15 residues. V lost 3 bases and J lost 4, with 14 bases in between. Germline V CDR1 and CDR2: SGHTS, YDEGEE. The CDR3: CASSSGLGAYNEQFF. Written as DNA, the CDR3 is TGTGCCAGCAGCTCGGGTCTTGGGGCTTACAATGAGCAGTTCTTC.

This chain uses TRBV30 with TRBJ1-1; no definite D call. Germline V CDR1 and CDR2: GTSNPN, SVGIG (reference sequence). The CDR3 loop spans 11 amino acids. This CDR3 reads CAFGKNTEAFF. CDR3 in DNA: TGTGCATTCGGGAAGAACACTGAAGCTTTCTTT.

This sequence joins TRBV3-1 (or the pseudogene TRBV3-2) and TRBJ2-7; 7 nucleotides match TRBD2. The CDR3 is 17 amino acids. The ends lost 2 bases at V and 0 bases at J; junction bases unmatched: 10. Germline CDR1 and CDR2: LGHDT and YNNKEL (reference sequence). CDR3 residues: CASSQTMSGVSSYEQYF. DNA of the CDR3: TGTGCCAGCAGCCAAACTATGAGCGGGGTGAGCTCCTACGAGCAGTACTTC.